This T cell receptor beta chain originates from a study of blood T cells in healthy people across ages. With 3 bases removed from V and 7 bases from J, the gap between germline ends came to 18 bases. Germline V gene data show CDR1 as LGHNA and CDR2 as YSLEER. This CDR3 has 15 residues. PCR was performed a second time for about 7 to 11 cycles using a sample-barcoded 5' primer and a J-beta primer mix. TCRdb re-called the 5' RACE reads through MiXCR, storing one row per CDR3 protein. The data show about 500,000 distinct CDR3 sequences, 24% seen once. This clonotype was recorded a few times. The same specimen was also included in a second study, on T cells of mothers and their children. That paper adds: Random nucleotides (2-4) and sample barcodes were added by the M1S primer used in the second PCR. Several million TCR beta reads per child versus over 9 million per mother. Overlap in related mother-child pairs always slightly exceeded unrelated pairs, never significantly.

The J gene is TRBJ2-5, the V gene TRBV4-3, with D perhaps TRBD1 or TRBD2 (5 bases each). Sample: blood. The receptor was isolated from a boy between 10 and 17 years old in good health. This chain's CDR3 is CASSQGPGGEGTQYF. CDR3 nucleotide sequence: TGCGCCAGCAGCCAGGGACCCGGAGGAGAAGGGACCCAGTACTTC.